Following are 8 T cell receptor beta chains from one sample sequenced in a study of Ad26.COV2.S vaccination and SARS-CoV-2 variants. The assay was immunoSEQ multiplex PCR, and TCRdb's table has in-frame clones only and misses some. The table lists 300,000 to 400,000 clones, around 84% of them singletons, with around 1.9% in the top ten. The treatment: some 19 received Ad26.COV2.S at low or high dose, single or two shots; roughly five received placebo; per-sample allocation not given. Sample collection was performed on day 63 after the first vaccine or placebo injection. The source was peripheral blood, collected in a trial of Ad26.COV2.S vaccine versus placebo. Receptors originate from a person between 18 and 60 years old who received the Ad26.COV2.S COVID-19 vaccine or a placebo.

V gene TRBV7-2 combines with J gene TRBJ1-2; 10 bases are shared with TRBD1. The trim removed 4 bases at V and 8 bases at J, leaving 13 bases unmatched. The CDR3 totals 16 residues. CDR1 and CDR2 (germline): SGHTA, FQGNSA. The CDR3 reads CASSSSRATGGGGYTF. As DNA, the CDR3 is TGTGCCAGCAGCTCTAGCCGGGCGACAGGGGGCGGCGGCTACACCTTC.

This clone has just a few counts. The chain joins TRBV7-2 to TRBJ1-6; the D is unclear. Germline V gives CDR1 SGHTA, CDR2 FQGNSA. This CDR3 is 15 amino acids long. The germline V and J ends were trimmed by 1 base and 6 bases, with 10 bases remaining between them. This CDR3 is CASSLVRFSNSPLHF. CDR3 sequence (DNA): TGTGCCAGCAGCTTAGTGAGGTTTTCTAATTCACCCCTCCACTTT.

The chain combines TRBV3-1 (or the pseudogene TRBV3-2) with TRBJ1-1; a possible D gene is TRBD1 (6 bases). Germline CDR1 and CDR2: LGHDT and YNNKEL (reference sequence). This CDR3 spans 13 amino acids. Trimming stripped 4 bases from V and 0 bases from J, with 6 bases between. In DNA, the CDR3 is TGTGCCAGCAGCCGGACAGTGAACACTGAAGCTTTCTTT. Amino acid sequence: CASSRTVNTEAFF.

V usage is TRBV12-5 and J usage is TRBJ1-5; tentative D call: TRBD1 (5 bases). Per the germline V gene, CDR1 is LGHNT and CDR2 is FRNRAP. Between the trimmed V and J ends, which lost 2 bases and 7 bases, there was a span of 9 bases. This CDR3 region has 13 residues. The CDR3 spells CASGLSGKQPQHF. The CDR3 DNA follows: TGTGCTAGTGGTTTGTCAGGGAAGCAGCCCCAGCATTTT.

V gene TRBV19 combines with J gene TRBJ1-2, with 7 bases fitting TRBD1. V dropped 4 bases and J dropped 3; count of bases not matched to a gene: 11. The CDR3 has 16 amino acids. CDR1 LNHDA and CDR2 SQIVND come from the germline V gene (reference sequence). CDR3 coding DNA: TGTGCCAGTAGTACGCATAACAGGGGCGACCACTATGGCTACACCTTC. The encoded protein is CASSTHNRGDHYGYTF.

The chain couples TRBV5-6 to TRBJ1-3; TRBD1 is a possible D gene (5 bases). The CDR3 loop spans 15 amino acids. Germline CDR1 is SGHDT and CDR2 is YYEEEE. Trimming removed 0 bases at V and 0 bases at J, with 7 bases between. CDR3 nucleotides: TGTGCCAGCAGCTTGGTAGGGGCCTCTGGAAACACCATATATTTT. It is translated as CASSLVGASGNTIYF.

This chain joins TRBV9 and TRBJ1-6; D remains ambiguous. CDR1 SGDLS and CDR2 YYNGEE come from the germline V gene. V was shortened by 0 bases and J by 6 bases, with 7 bases between the two germline ends. This CDR3 has 14 residues. CDR3 DNA sequence: TGTGCCAGCAGCGTAGGATCCCCTAATTCACCCCTCCACTTT. As protein: CASSVGSPNSPLHF.

The chain links TRBV5-4 to TRBJ1-1; D is unclear. The length of the CDR3 is 14 residues. Germline CDR1 SGHNT, CDR2 YYREEE (reference sequence). V lost 3 bases, J lost 1 base, and 10 bases lay in between. CDR3 amino acids: CASSSGWENTEAFF. The DNA of the CDR3 is TGTGCCAGCAGCTCGGGCTGGGAGAACACTGAAGCTTTCTTT.